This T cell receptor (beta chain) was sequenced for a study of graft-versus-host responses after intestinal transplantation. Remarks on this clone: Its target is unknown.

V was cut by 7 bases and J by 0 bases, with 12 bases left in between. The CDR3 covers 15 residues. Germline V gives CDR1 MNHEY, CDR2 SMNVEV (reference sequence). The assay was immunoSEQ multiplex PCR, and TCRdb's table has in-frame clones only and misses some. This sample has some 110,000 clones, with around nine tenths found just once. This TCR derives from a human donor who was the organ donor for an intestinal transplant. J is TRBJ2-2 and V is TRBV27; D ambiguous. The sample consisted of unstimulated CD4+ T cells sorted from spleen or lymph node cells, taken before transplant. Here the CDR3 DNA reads TGTGCCAGCACCCTTTTGGGGTCGAACACCGGGGAGCTGTTTTTT. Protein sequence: CASTLLGSNTGELFF.